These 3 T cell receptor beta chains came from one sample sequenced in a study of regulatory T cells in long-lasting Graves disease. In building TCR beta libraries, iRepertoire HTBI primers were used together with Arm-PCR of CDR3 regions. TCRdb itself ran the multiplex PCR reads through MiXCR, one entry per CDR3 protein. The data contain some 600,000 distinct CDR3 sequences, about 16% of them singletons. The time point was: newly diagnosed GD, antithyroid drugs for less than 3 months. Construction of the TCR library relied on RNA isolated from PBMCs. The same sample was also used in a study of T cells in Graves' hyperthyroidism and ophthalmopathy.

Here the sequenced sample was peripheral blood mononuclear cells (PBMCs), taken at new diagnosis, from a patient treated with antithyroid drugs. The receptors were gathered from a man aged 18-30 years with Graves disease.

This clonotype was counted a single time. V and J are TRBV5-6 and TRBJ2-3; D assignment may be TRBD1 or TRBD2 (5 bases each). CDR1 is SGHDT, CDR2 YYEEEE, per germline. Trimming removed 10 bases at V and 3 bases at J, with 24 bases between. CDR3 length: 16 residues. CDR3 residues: CASHPGPGSWTDTQYF. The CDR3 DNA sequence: TGTGCCTCCCACCCAGGGCCGGGGAGTTGGACAGATACGCAGTATTTT.

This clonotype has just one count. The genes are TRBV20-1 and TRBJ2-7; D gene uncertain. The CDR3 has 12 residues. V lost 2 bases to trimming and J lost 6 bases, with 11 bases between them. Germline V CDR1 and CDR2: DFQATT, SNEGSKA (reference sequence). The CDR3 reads CSARSGRGEQYF. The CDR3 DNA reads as TGCAGTGCTAGATCCGGAAGAGGCGAGCAGTACTTC.

Here the CDR3 reads CASREGLYGYTF. Here the CDR3 DNA reads TGTGCCAGCAGGGAGGGCCTGTATGGCTACACCTTC. The rearrangement links TRBV25-1 to TRBJ1-2; D unresolved. The CDR3 loop spans 12 amino acids. Trimming shortened V by 6 bases and J by 5 bases, and 10 bases separated the two germline ends. CDR1 and CDR2 from the germline V gene are MGHDK and SYGVNS.